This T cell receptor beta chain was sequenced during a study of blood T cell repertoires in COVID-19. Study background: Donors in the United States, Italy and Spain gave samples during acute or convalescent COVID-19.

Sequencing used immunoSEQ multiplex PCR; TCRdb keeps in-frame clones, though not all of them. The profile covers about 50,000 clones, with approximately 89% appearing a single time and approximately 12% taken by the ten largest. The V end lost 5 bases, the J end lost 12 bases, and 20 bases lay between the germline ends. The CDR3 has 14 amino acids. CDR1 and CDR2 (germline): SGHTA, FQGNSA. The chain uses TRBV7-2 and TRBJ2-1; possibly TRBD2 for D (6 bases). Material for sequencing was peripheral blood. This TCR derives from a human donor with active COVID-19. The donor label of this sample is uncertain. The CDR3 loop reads CASSLWEADSGQFF. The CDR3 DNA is TGTGCCAGCAGCCTCTGGGAGGCTGATTCCGGGCAGTTCTTC.